This TCR beta chain was observed in a study of blood T cell repertoires in COVID-19. The V end lost 0 bases, the J end lost 7 bases, and 13 bases lay between the germline ends. This CDR3 is built from 16 residues. The germline gives CDR1 SNHLY, CDR2 FYNNEI. Patients at the Seattle site were enrolled during active infection and followed longitudinally. In the original workflow: Scientists estimated how many nucleated cells there were by amplifying reference gene primers. TCRdb's copy holds only in-frame clones and misses some; the assay was immunoSEQ multiplex PCR. For V, J and clone size, that table is used; D and trimming come from the DNA. The sample consists of about 200,000 clones, around 83% of them appearing once.

This receptor was obtained from an elderly woman with COVID-19, enrolled during active disease. Sequenced material: peripheral blood. V gene TRBV2 combines with J gene TRBJ1-6; D gene uncertain. CDR3 sequence reads: CASSEALNSINSPLHF. The DNA for the CDR3 is TGTGCCAGCAGTGAAGCGCTTAACAGTATCAATTCACCCCTCCACTTT.